This T cell receptor delta chain is from a study of gamma delta lymphoproliferative disorders and STAT genes. This clone was counted ten times or more. A read error is likely here: a far larger clone is one base away. This same CDR3 is encoded by further DNA sequences in the sample. CDR3 size: 20 residues. Germline lookup yields CDR1 GEAIGNYY and CDR2 EKD. TCRdb re-identified clones in the multiplex PCR reads via CATT. Of about 1,600 delta-chain clones listed, roughly 1.2% are singletons. The receptor sequences were amplified from genomic DNA of peripheral blood mononuclear cells. The source material was blood. The chain uses TRDV2 and TRDJ3, with 9 bases fitting TRDD3. The TCR was taken from a human donor in good health. Here the CDR3 reads CACDPTGGTRSSWDTRQMFF. The CDR3 DNA follows: TGTGCTTGTGACCCTACTGGGGGAACCAGGAGCTCCTGGGACACCCGACAGATGTTTTTC.